This TCR beta chain was captured by sequencing in a study of blood T cell repertoires in COVID-19. Study information: Specimens from acute and convalescent COVID-19 originated in the United States, Italy and Spain.

Authors' methods: Nucleated cell number was recorded as an estimate derived from reference gene primer amplification. Profiling relied on immunoSEQ multiplex PCR, and the TCRdb table lists in-frame clones only, not all of them. V, J and clone size are taken as reported in that table, and D and trimming were inferred from the DNA itself. The data contain approximately 170,000 clones, about 85% of them singletons. The sample taken for sequencing was peripheral blood. This clonotype originated in a man older than 75 with COVID-19, enrolled during active disease.

CDR3 in amino acids: CASSLGQGTGELFF. The CDR3 bases are TGCGCCAGCAGCCTGGGACAGGGGACCGGGGAGCTGTTTTTT. The V gene is TRBV5-1, the J gene TRBJ2-2, with 10 nucleotides matching TRBD1. This CDR3 comprises 14 residues. The germline V gene has CDR1 SGHRS and CDR2 YFSETQ. The V gene end was trimmed by 4 bases and the J gene end by 5 bases; junction bases not matched to a gene: 2. Drawing the rest from reference TRBV5-1 and TRBJ2-2, the complete variable domain is KAGVTQTPRYLIKTRGQQVTLSCSPISGHRSVSWYQQTPGQGLQFLFEYFSETQRNKGNFPGRFSGRQFSNSRSEMNVSTLELGDSALYLCASSLGQGTGELFFGEGSRLTVL.